The 32 T cell receptor beta chains below all came from one sample that was sequenced in a study of cytomegalovirus exposure and HLA in healthy donors. Primers included in the PCR were 60 Vbeta and 13 Jbeta primers. Only in-frame clones appear in the TCRdb table, and some are missing; sequencing was by immunoSEQ multiplex PCR. In the table there are about 130,000 clones, 65% to 85% of which are singletons. Sequenced sample: PBMCs. The receptors derive from a boy between 5 and 17 years old in good health and CMV-seronegative.

The chain has TRBV6-1 and TRBJ2-1; 9 positions match TRBD1. With 4 bases clipped from V and 8 bases from J, the junction kept 6 bases outside the gene matches. The CDR3 is 14 amino acids. The germline CDR1 and CDR2 sequences are MNHNS and SASEGT. The CDR3 is CASSGNRGRDEQFF. CDR3 DNA sequence: TGTGCCAGCAGTGGGAACAGGGGGCGGGATGAGCAGTTCTTC.

This chain links TRBV28 with TRBJ2-7; D remains unclear. The CDR3 is 14 amino acids. V lost 3 bases and J lost 3, with 12 bases in between. Germline CDR1 and CDR2: MDHEN and SYDVKM. The CDR3 region is CASSFENDSYEQYF. CDR3 nucleotide sequence: TGTGCCAGCAGTTTTGAAAACGATAGCTACGAGCAGTACTTC.

The V and J genes are TRBV5-4 and TRBJ1-2; no definite D call. V was pared by 0 bases and J by 4 bases, with 13 bases between. The V gene's germline CDR1 is SGHNT and CDR2 YYREEE (reference sequence). This CDR3 comprises 15 residues. For the CDR3, the DNA is TGTGCCAGCAGCTTGGGCCCGATGATGGCCTATGGCTACACCTTC. Translated: CASSLGPMMAYGYTF.

The chain is built from TRBV5-1 and TRBJ2-5, with TRBD2 matching 9 bases. The trim removed 3 bases at V and 5 bases at J, leaving 11 bases unmatched. CDR1 is SGHRS, CDR2 YFSETQ, per germline. The CDR3 spans 16 residues. Written as DNA, the CDR3 is TGCGCCAGCAGCTCCCCGGGTAGCGGGAGTATGGAGACCCAGTACTTC. Translating it yields CASSSPGSGSMETQYF.

The rearrangement joins TRBV10-1 to TRBJ1-2, with 7 bases lining up with TRBD1. CDR1 is WNHNN and CDR2 is SYGVQD in the germline V gene (reference sequence). This CDR3 has 14 residues. J lost 2 bases, V lost 2 bases, and 2 bases had no gene match. CDR3 protein: CASSEGGGNYGYTF. CDR3 nucleotides: TGCGCCAGCAGTGAGGGAGGGGGCAACTATGGCTACACCTTC.

As concerns this clone: Mismatch with germline at one junction end may stem from a read error. The V call is TRBV5-5, the J call TRBJ2-3, with D maybe TRBD2 (5 bases). The CDR3 contains 13 residues. Looked up from germline, CDR1 is SGHKS and CDR2 is YYEKEE (reference sequence). The CDR3 reads CASSLASRDTQYF. The CDR3 bases are TGTGCCAGCAGCTTGGCTAGCAGAGATACGCAGTATTTT.

Worth noting for this clone: An end of the junction does not agree with germline; a read error may underlie this. The rearrangement uses TRBV7-8 and TRBJ1-4; the D is unclear. In germline, CDR1 is SGHVS, CDR2 FQNEAQ. The CDR3 spans 15 residues. CDR3 region: CASSLAESTNEKLFF. In DNA, the CDR3 is TGTGCCAGCAGCCTAGCAGAGTCAACTAATGAAAAACTGTTTTTT.

This chain connects TRBV19 to TRBJ2-7; 8 bases match TRBD2. The CDR3 runs to 13 residues. The V gene end was trimmed by 5 bases and the J gene end by 2 bases; junction bases not matched to a gene: 2. Per the germline V gene, CDR1 is LNHDA and CDR2 is SQIVND (reference sequence). The CDR3: CASSSGLAYEQYF. The CDR3, as DNA: TGTGCCAGTAGTTCGGGACTAGCCTACGAGCAGTACTTC.

V gene TRBV7-2 combines with J gene TRBJ2-5; the D gene is possibly TRBD2 (5 bases). The CDR3 spans 14 residues. Germline V gene lookup returns CDR1 SGHTA and CDR2 FQGNSA. Trimming shortened V by 0 bases and J by 4 bases, and 9 bases separated the two germline ends. The CDR3 DNA reads as TGTGCCAGCAGCTTAGCGGCTGGAGGAGAGACCCAGTACTTC. Amino acid sequence: CASSLAAGGETQYF.

The J gene is TRBJ2-2, the V gene TRBV2; TRBD2 is a possible D gene (6 bases). CDR1 and CDR2 (germline): SNHLY, FYNNEI. The CDR3 loop spans 13 amino acids. V lost 5 bases and J 7 bases, leaving 11 bases between the germline ends. The CDR3 is CASSRLVGGELFF. CDR3 coding DNA: TGTGCCAGCAGTCGACTAGTTGGCGGGGAGCTGTTTTTT.

The chain has TRBV25-1 and TRBJ2-7; possibly TRBD2 for D (6 bases). The CDR3 consists of 17 residues. V shed 2 bases and J shed 2 bases, with 19 bases lying between them. Germline-derived CDR1 and CDR2 are MGHDK and SYGVNS. DNA of the CDR3: TGTGCCAGCAGTGAAGATACTGGACGGGACTTAACCTACGAGCAGTACTTC. Residues: CASSEDTGRDLTYEQYF.

The chain has TRBV5-5 and TRBJ2-5; possible D gene TRBD2, 5 bases. CDR3 length: 16 residues. Germline lookup yields CDR1 SGHKS and CDR2 YYEKEE (reference sequence). Trimming stripped 4 bases from V and 5 bases from J, with 21 bases between. Written as DNA, the CDR3 is TGTGCCAGCAGCAATGGACCACGGCGGGTGGTTGAGACCCAGTACTTC. Translation gives CASSNGPRRVVETQYF.

The rearrangement links TRBV2 to TRBJ2-2; 8 bases align to TRBD2. The germline V gene has CDR1 SNHLY and CDR2 FYNNEI. This CDR3 is 15 amino acids long. After removal of 4 bases from V and 7 bases from J, the junction contained 8 bases not matched to a gene. Here the CDR3 DNA reads TGTGCCAGCAGTGCAGCGGGAGTTCAGATCGGGGAGCTGTTTTTT. Translation: CASSAAGVQIGELFF.

The gene calls are TRBV6-1 and TRBJ2-7; maybe TRBD2 (6 bases). Trimming removed 2 bases from V and 0 bases from J, with 11 bases in between. The CDR3 totals 15 residues. Germline CDR1 and CDR2: MNHNS and SASEGT. CDR3 region: CASSESSGGSYEQYF. The CDR3 region has the DNA TGTGCCAGCAGTGAAAGTTCCGGGGGCTCCTACGAGCAGTACTTC.

The chain joins TRBV5-4 to TRBJ2-1; the match to TRBD2 covers 9 bases. CDR3 length equals 13 residues. Germline-derived CDR1 and CDR2 are SGHNT and YYREEE (reference sequence). The junction had 8 bases not matched to a gene; V was cut back by 4 bases and J by 12 bases. CDR3 coding DNA: TGTGCCAGCAGCCCGGGAGGTAGCGGGAGGCAGTTCTTC. As protein: CASSPGGSGRQFF.

The chain carries TRBV7-9 and TRBJ2-2; tentative D call: TRBD2 (5 bases). Germline V gives CDR1 SEHNR, CDR2 FQNEAQ (reference sequence). Trimming shortened V by 2 bases and J by 5 bases, and 6 bases separated the two germline ends. The CDR3 has 13 residues. As DNA, the CDR3 is TGTGCCAGCAGCTTACCGGGGACCGGGGAGCTGTTTTTT. It is translated as CASSLPGTGELFF.

This clone was seen just once. The genes are TRBV7-2 and TRBJ2-3; 13 nucleotides match TRBD2. V dropped 5 bases and J dropped 3; count of bases not matched to a gene: 8. The CDR3 contains 17 residues. Per the germline V gene, CDR1 is SGHTA and CDR2 is FQGNSA. CDR3 region: CASSPRRTSGRTDTQYF. DNA of the CDR3: TGTGCCAGCAGCCCCCGCCGGACTAGCGGGAGAACAGATACGCAGTATTTT.

The chain uses TRBV28 and TRBJ2-1; the match to TRBD2 covers 12 bases. Germline lookup yields CDR1 MDHEN and CDR2 SYDVKM. The CDR3 contains 15 residues. The trim removed 6 bases at V and 8 bases at J, leaving 8 bases unmatched. The CDR3 reads CASSSPSGRGDEQFF. The CDR3 coding sequence is TGTGCCAGCAGCTCCCCTAGCGGGAGGGGCGATGAGCAGTTCTTC. Full variable domain (remainder filled in from reference TRBV28 and TRBJ2-1): DVKVTQSSRYLVKRTGEKVFLECVQDMDHENMFWYRQDPGLGLRLIYFSYDVKMKEKGDIPEGYSVSREKKERFSLILESASTNQTSMYLCASSSPSGRGDEQFFGPGTRLTVL.

V usage is TRBV7-2 and J usage is TRBJ2-4; 11 bases are a match to TRBD2. Germline V gene lookup returns CDR1 SGHTA and CDR2 FQGNSA. This CDR3 region has 14 residues. V was clipped by 5 bases and J by 7 bases; unmatched bases: 4. The CDR3 coding sequence is TGTGCCAGCAGCCCGGGGACTAGCGGCAACATTCAGTACTTC. It yields the protein CASSPGTSGNIQYF.

Comment on this clone: Mismatch with germline at one junction end may stem from a read error. This chain uses TRBV6-6 with TRBJ2-6, with a possible D match to TRBD2 (6 bases). Germline values: CDR1 MNHNY, CDR2 SVGAGI (reference sequence). The CDR3 is 15 amino acids. In nucleotides, the CDR3 is TGTGCCAGCGGGACGGACTACTCTGGGGCCAACGCCCTGACTTTC. This sequence encodes CASGTDYSGANALTF.

The chain carries TRBV2 and TRBJ2-1, with 10 bases aligning to TRBD1. V shed 5 bases and J 0 bases; nucleotides not matched to a gene: 1. The CDR3 has 15 amino acids. Germline assignment: CDR1 SNHLY and CDR2 FYNNEI. CDR3 amino acids: CASSWTGGSYNEQFF. The CDR3 region has the DNA TGTGCCAGCAGTTGGACAGGGGGCTCCTACAATGAGCAGTTCTTC.

This chain uses TRBV2 with TRBJ2-1; D gene unclear. From germline, CDR1 is SNHLY and CDR2 FYNNEI. The CDR3 runs to 15 residues. Trimming shortened V by 4 bases and J by 7 bases, and 17 bases separated the two germline ends. The CDR3 is CASSAPGAGTNEQFF. The CDR3 region has the DNA TGTGCCAGCAGTGCCCCTGGAGCTGGAACGAATGAGCAGTTCTTC.

There are a few counts of this clone. The genes are TRBV13 and TRBJ2-7, with D uncertain. This CDR3 region has 15 residues. With 0 bases removed from V and 0 bases from J, the gap between germline ends came to 9 bases. In germline, CDR1 is PRHDT, CDR2 FYEKMQ (reference sequence). The CDR3 protein is CASSLGPGHSYEQYF. DNA for the CDR3: TGTGCCAGCAGCTTAGGGCCTGGGCACTCCTACGAGCAGTACTTC.

CDR3 sequence: CASSPRTGALEETQYF. For the CDR3, the DNA is TGTGCCAGCAGCCCCCGGACAGGGGCGCTTGAAGAGACCCAGTACTTC. The chain uses TRBV7-9 and TRBJ2-5, with TRBD1 matching 9 bases. The V gene's germline CDR1 is SEHNR and CDR2 FQNEAQ (reference sequence). The CDR3 has 16 amino acids. V dropped 5 bases and J dropped 3; count of bases not matched to a gene: 10. Variable domain in full (rest from reference TRBV7-9 and TRBJ2-5): DTGVSQNPRHKITKRGQNVTFRCDPISEHNRLYWYRQTLGQGPEFLTYFQNEAQLEKSRLLSDRFSAERPKGSFSTLEIQRTEQGDSAMYLCASSPRTGALEETQYFGPGTRLLVL.

The chain has TRBV7-6 and TRBJ1-1; TRBD1 matches at 10 bases. Per germline, CDR1 SGHVS and CDR2 FNYEAQ. The ends lost 5 bases at V and 5 bases at J; junction bases unmatched: 5. The CDR3 loop spans 14 amino acids. The CDR3, as DNA: TGTGCCAGCAGCACTGGACAGGGGGGGACTGAAGCTTTCTTT. It codes for CASSTGQGGTEAFF.

This clone appeared a few times. An end of the junction differs from the germline gene, which may be a read error. The chain couples TRBV5-6 to TRBJ1-1; maybe TRBD1 (5 bases). The CDR3 spans 15 residues. The germline V gene encodes CDR1 SGHDT and CDR2 YYEEEE. DNA of the CDR3: TGTGCCAGCACCTTGGCAGGGCTTCGGGACACTGAAGCTTTCTTT. This codes for CASTLAGLRDTEAFF.

The V and J genes are TRBV19 and TRBJ1-2; D perhaps matches TRBD1 (5 bases). Germline V gives CDR1 LNHDA, CDR2 SQIVND (reference sequence). Trimming took 1 base from V and 2 from J, leaving 8 bases between them. This CDR3 comprises 14 residues. CDR3 DNA sequence: TGTGCCAGTAGTATAGGTGGGGCCAACTATGGCTACACCTTC. This encodes CASSIGGANYGYTF.

The chain joins TRBV7-2 to TRBJ1-5; the match to TRBD1 covers 7 bases. With 4 bases clipped from V and 1 base from J, the junction kept 7 bases outside the gene matches. In germline, CDR1 is SGHTA, CDR2 FQGNSA. The CDR3 length is 16 residues. CDR3 nucleotides: TGTGCCAGCAGCTACAGGGGATCGGGGAGCAATCAGCCCCAGCATTTT. Its protein product is CASSYRGSGSNQPQHF.

This chain connects TRBV4-1 to TRBJ2-3; 9 bases match TRBD2. From germline, CDR1 is MGHRA and CDR2 YSYEKL. CDR3 length: 14 amino acids. The V and J ends lost 6 bases and 0 bases, in that order; junction bases with no gene match: 1. The DNA of the CDR3 is TGCGCCAGCAGTCTAGCGGGAAGCACAGATACGCAGTATTTT. It specifies CASSLAGSTDTQYF.

V usage is TRBV15 and J usage is TRBJ2-3, with 7 bases matching TRBD2. V lost 0 bases and J lost 1; bases outside the gene matches: 7. Germline V gene data show CDR1 as LNHNV and CDR2 as YYDKDF (reference sequence). The CDR3 runs 17 residues. DNA for the CDR3: TGTGCCACCAGCAGAGATCTTGTTCTAGCGGGCACAGATACGCAGTATTTT. Encoded protein: CATSRDLVLAGTDTQYF.

This chain joins TRBV5-4 and TRBJ1-1; 11 bases agree with TRBD1. This CDR3 has 15 amino acids. After removal of 4 bases from V and 4 bases from J, the junction contained 6 bases not matched to a gene. From germline, CDR1 is SGHNT and CDR2 YYREEE (reference sequence). The CDR3 DNA is TGTGCCAGCAGCCACTCCGGGACAGGGGGCACTGAAGCTTTCTTT. This sequence encodes CASSHSGTGGTEAFF.

The chain carries TRBV5-1 and TRBJ1-2; perhaps TRBD1 as D (5 bases). V shed 4 bases and J shed 8 bases, with 24 bases lying between them. The CDR3 has 16 residues. CDR1 SGHRS and CDR2 YFSETQ come from the germline V gene. The CDR3 here is CASSPSNHQGTYGYTF. CDR3 DNA sequence: TGCGCCAGCAGCCCGTCGAATCATCAGGGTACCTACGGCTACACCTTC.